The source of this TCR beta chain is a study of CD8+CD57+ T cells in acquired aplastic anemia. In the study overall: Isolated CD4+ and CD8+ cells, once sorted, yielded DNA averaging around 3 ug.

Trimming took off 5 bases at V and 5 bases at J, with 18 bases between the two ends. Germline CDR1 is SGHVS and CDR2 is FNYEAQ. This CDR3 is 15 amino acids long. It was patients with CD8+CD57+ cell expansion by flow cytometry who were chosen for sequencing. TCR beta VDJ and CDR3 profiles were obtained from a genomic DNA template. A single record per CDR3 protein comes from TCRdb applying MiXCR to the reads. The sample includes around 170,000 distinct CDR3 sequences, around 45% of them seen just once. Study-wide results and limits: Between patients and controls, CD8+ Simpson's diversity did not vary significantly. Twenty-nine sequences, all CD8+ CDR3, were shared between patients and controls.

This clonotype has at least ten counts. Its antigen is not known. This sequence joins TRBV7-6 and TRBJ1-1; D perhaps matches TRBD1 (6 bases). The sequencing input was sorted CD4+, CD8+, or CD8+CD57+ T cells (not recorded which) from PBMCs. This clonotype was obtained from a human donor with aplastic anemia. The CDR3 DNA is TGTGCCAGCAGCCCGAGGACGGGGGGCGCGACTGAAGCTTTCTTT. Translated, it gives CASSPRTGGATEAFF.